Listed below are T cell receptor beta chains from one sample, sequenced in a study of blood T cell repertoires in COVID-19. Some clones are missing from TCRdb's copy, which holds only in-frame ones; the method was immunoSEQ multiplex PCR. The data contain 210,000 or so clones, about 86% of them singletons. Sequencing was carried out using PBMCs or T cells enriched from blood (not recorded which). Receptors were obtained from a woman in her forties or fifties with acute COVID-19. Both conserved end residues are part of each CDR3. The order of the fields is V gene, clone size, J gene, D gene, CDR3 DNA, CDR3 protein. The D gene is left open where the match is weak. Size values are once, few and many counts, or a class for expanded clones, and some rows have none.

V gene: TRBV30; clone size: -; J gene: TRBJ1-6; D gene: TRBD1; CDR3 DNA: TGTGCCTGGAGACAAGGGACAGGGTATTCACCCCTCCACTTT; CDR3 protein: CAWRQGTGYSPLHF
V gene: TRBV6-5; clone size: once; J gene: TRBJ2-1; D gene: -; CDR3 DNA: TGTGCCAGCGGCCCCCCCAACGGGAATGAGCAGTTCTTC; CDR3 protein: CASGPPNGNEQFF
V gene: TRBV18; clone size: -; J gene: TRBJ1-3; D gene: TRBD1; CDR3 DNA: TGTGCCAGCTCTCCCACAGGGGGCCAGAGCTCTGGAAACACCATATATTTT; CDR3 protein: CASSPTGGQSSGNTIYF
V gene: TRBV5-5; clone size: few; J gene: TRBJ1-3; D gene: -; CDR3 DNA: TGTGCCAGCAGCTCGAAAGCCTCGACAGGCGCTGGAAACACCATATATTTT; CDR3 protein: CASSSKASTGAGNTIYF
V gene: TRBV11-2; clone size: once; J gene: TRBJ2-2; D gene: -; CDR3 DNA: TGTGCCAGCAGCCCACAGGTGACCGGGGAGCTGTTTTTT; CDR3 protein: CASSPQVTGELFF
V gene: TRBV7-2; clone size: -; J gene: TRBJ2-3; D gene: -; CDR3 DNA: TGTGCCAGCAGCTTAGGATGGGGGGGGGCCTCAGATACGCAGTATTTT; CDR3 protein: CASSLGWGGASDTQYF
V gene: TRBV11-2; clone size: few; J gene: TRBJ1-3; D gene: -; CDR3 DNA: TGTGCCAGCAGCCGAACCTGGTCAGGGAATTTAGACACCATATATTTT; CDR3 protein: CASSRTWSGNLDTIYF
V gene: TRBV28; clone size: -; J gene: TRBJ2-1; D gene: TRBD2; CDR3 DNA: TGTGCCAGCAGTTTCGTGCGGGGGGAGGATGAGCAGTTCTTC; CDR3 protein: CASSFVRGEDEQFF
V gene: TRBV4-1; clone size: many; J gene: TRBJ2-1; D gene: -; CDR3 DNA: TGCGCCAGCAGCCAACTAGACAATGAGCAGTTCTTC; CDR3 protein: CASSQLDNEQFF
V gene: TRBV7-8; clone size: -; J gene: TRBJ1-1; D gene: TRBD1; CDR3 DNA: TGTGCCAGCAGCCTGGACAGGGTGCCCGCCCGCTGGAACACTGAAGCTTTCTTT; CDR3 protein: CASSLDRVPARWNTEAFF
V gene: TRBV28; clone size: -; J gene: TRBJ2-7; D gene: TRBD1; CDR3 DNA: TGTGCCAGCAGTCCCGGGACAGGGCGGGTCGAGCAGTACTTC; CDR3 protein: CASSPGTGRVEQYF
V gene: TRBV12-3/TRBV12-4; clone size: -; J gene: TRBJ1-5; D gene: -; CDR3 DNA: TGTGCCAGCAGCCGTGTACGGGAGCCCCAGCATTTT; CDR3 protein: CASSRVREPQHF
V gene: TRBV29-1; clone size: -; J gene: TRBJ1-1; D gene: -; CDR3 DNA: TGCAGCGTTGGACAGTTTCAACGGCACACTGAAGCTTTCTTT; CDR3 protein: CSVGQFQRHTEAFF
V gene: TRBV14; clone size: -; J gene: TRBJ1-2; D gene: -; CDR3 DNA: TGTGCCAGCAGCCCGTGGGCAGGGCCGAACTATGGCTACACCTTC; CDR3 protein: CASSPWAGPNYGYTF
V gene: TRBV6-5; clone size: -; J gene: TRBJ1-2; D gene: TRBD1; CDR3 DNA: TGTGCCAGCAGTTGGGACAGGGGGCTCCATGGCTACACCTTC; CDR3 protein: CASSWDRGLHGYTF
V gene: TRBV19; clone size: -; J gene: TRBJ1-5; D gene: -; CDR3 DNA: TGTGCCAGTAGTACCCGAGAGCCCCAAACCCATCAGCCCCAGCATTTT; CDR3 protein: CASSTREPQTHQPQHF
V gene: TRBV28; clone size: -; J gene: TRBJ2-2; D gene: -; CDR3 DNA: TGTGCCAGCAGTTTGACTTACACCGGGGAGCTGTTTTTT; CDR3 protein: CASSLTYTGELFF
V gene: TRBV5-1; clone size: few; J gene: TRBJ2-2; D gene: TRBD1; CDR3 DNA: TGCGCCAGCACCCGGGACAGCTACACCGGGGAGCTGTTTTTT; CDR3 protein: CASTRDSYTGELFF
V gene: TRBV29-1; clone size: -; J gene: TRBJ1-1; D gene: -; CDR3 DNA: TGCAGCGTTGCACAGATCATGAACACTGAAGCTTTCTTT; CDR3 protein: CSVAQIMNTEAFF
V gene: TRBV10-2; clone size: few; J gene: TRBJ2-7; D gene: TRBD1; CDR3 DNA: TGCGCCAGCAACCCGGGACAGGGGGCGATCTACGAGCAGTACTTC; CDR3 protein: CASNPGQGAIYEQYF
V gene: TRBV24-1; clone size: -; J gene: TRBJ1-5; D gene: -; CDR3 DNA: TGTGCCACCAGTGACGGACAGCGAGACAATCAGCCCCAGCATTTT; CDR3 protein: CATSDGQRDNQPQHF
V gene: TRBV5-1; clone size: -; J gene: TRBJ2-3; D gene: TRBD2; CDR3 DNA: TGCGCCAGCAGCTTGGGTAGCGGGAGGCGACTACGCACAGATACGCAGTATTTT; CDR3 protein: CASSLGSGRRLRTDTQYF
V gene: TRBV3-1/TRBV3-2; clone size: -; J gene: TRBJ1-5; D gene: TRBD1; CDR3 DNA: TGTGCCAGCAGCCAATTTGGACAGGGAGGAAATCAGCCCCAGCATTTT; CDR3 protein: CASSQFGQGGNQPQHF
V gene: TRBV6-5; clone size: -; J gene: TRBJ2-7; D gene: -; CDR3 DNA: TGTGCCAGCAGCCTAGGGACATATGGAGGCGAGCAGTACTTC; CDR3 protein: CASSLGTYGGEQYF
V gene: TRBV6-2/TRBV6-3; clone size: -; J gene: TRBJ2-5; D gene: TRBD2; CDR3 DNA: TGTGCCAGCAGTTGGGGCTCGGGACTAGAAGAAGAGACCCAGTACTTC; CDR3 protein: CASSWGSGLEEETQYF
V gene: TRBV5-1; clone size: -; J gene: TRBJ1-4; D gene: TRBD1; CDR3 DNA: TGCGCCAGCAGCTGGTCCGGGACAGGGGACGAAAAACTGTTTTTT; CDR3 protein: CASSWSGTGDEKLFF
V gene: TRBV13; clone size: -; J gene: TRBJ1-3; D gene: TRBD1; CDR3 DNA: TGTGCCAGCAGCTTACCGATCGACAGGGCTGGAAACACCATATATTTT; CDR3 protein: CASSLPIDRAGNTIYF
V gene: TRBV7-2; clone size: -; J gene: TRBJ1-4; D gene: -; CDR3 DNA: TGTGCCAGCAGCTTAGTGCAGTATAGCGAAAAACTGTTTTTT; CDR3 protein: CASSLVQYSEKLFF
V gene: TRBV12-3/TRBV12-4; clone size: -; J gene: TRBJ1-1; D gene: -; CDR3 DNA: TGTGCCAGCAGCCGAGTCATGAACACTGAAGCTTTCTTT; CDR3 protein: CASSRVMNTEAFF